Reported below is one T cell receptor (beta chain). Antigen specificity is unknown. CDR3 length: 14 residues. Per the germline V gene, CDR1 is KGHSY and CDR2 is FQNENV. TCRalpha along with TCRbeta cDNA was subjected to two nested PCRs lasting approximately 16 and 9 cycles. For each CDR3 protein, TCRdb gives one entry from its re-call of the 5' RACE reads, without DNA. With 440,000 or so distinct CDR3 sequences in the sample, the ten largest clones hold 2% to 3%. These data belong to a study of monozygotic twins with inflammatory bowel disease. Findings and caveats of the study: Distinction of different T cell subtypes was not possible. Compared with healthy twins, IBD patients shared fewer clonotypes with others, especially with disease activity.

The authors drew 2.5 to 3 ml of blood from each donor. The V and J genes are TRBV16 and TRBJ1-1; TCRdb calls TRBD1, which cannot be checked without DNA. The sequence derives from a human donor with ulcerative colitis or Crohn's disease, or a healthy co-twin of an affected twin (not recorded which). The specimen sequenced was blood. CDR3 loop: CASSQSGIPTEAFF.